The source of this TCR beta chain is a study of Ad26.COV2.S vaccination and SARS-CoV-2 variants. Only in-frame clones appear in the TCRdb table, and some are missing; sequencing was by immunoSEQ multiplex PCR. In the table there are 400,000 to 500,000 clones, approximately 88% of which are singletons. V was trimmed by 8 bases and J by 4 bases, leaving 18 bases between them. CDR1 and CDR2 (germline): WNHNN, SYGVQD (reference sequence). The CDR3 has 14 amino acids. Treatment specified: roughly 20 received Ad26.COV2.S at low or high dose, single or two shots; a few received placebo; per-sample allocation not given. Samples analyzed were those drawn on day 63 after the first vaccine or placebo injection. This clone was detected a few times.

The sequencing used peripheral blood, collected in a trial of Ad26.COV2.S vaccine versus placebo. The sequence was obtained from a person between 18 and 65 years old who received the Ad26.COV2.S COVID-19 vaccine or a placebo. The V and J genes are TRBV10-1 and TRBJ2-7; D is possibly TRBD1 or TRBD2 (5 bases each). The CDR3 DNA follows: TGCGCCAGCCGTGTTTTGGGGACCACATACGAGCAGTACTTC. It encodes CASRVLGTTYEQYF.